What follows is one TCR beta chain and its context. Naive CD8 cells were CD45RO-negative, positively selected for CCR7, excluding terminally differentiated effector memory CD45RA+ cells. The V and J ends lost 4 bases and 4 bases, in that order; junction bases with no gene match: 5. The CDR3 is 15 amino acids. Per the germline V gene, CDR1 is MGHRA and CDR2 is YSYEKL. The data stem from a study of shared clonotypes between healthy human individuals. Deep-level assay runs were performed. Measured with immunoSEQ multiplex PCR; TCRdb has only the in-frame clones, and not every one. Of around 650,000 clones in the sample, 96% were seen once.

The sequence was obtained from a woman between 25 and 40 years old in good health. Input material: naive CD8+ T cells sorted from blood. The chain couples TRBV4-1 to TRBJ2-1; 9 bases line up with TRBD1. The chain's CDR3 is CASSPGTGRYNEQFF. Here the CDR3 DNA reads TGCGCCAGCAGCCCCGGGACAGGGAGATACAATGAGCAGTTCTTC.